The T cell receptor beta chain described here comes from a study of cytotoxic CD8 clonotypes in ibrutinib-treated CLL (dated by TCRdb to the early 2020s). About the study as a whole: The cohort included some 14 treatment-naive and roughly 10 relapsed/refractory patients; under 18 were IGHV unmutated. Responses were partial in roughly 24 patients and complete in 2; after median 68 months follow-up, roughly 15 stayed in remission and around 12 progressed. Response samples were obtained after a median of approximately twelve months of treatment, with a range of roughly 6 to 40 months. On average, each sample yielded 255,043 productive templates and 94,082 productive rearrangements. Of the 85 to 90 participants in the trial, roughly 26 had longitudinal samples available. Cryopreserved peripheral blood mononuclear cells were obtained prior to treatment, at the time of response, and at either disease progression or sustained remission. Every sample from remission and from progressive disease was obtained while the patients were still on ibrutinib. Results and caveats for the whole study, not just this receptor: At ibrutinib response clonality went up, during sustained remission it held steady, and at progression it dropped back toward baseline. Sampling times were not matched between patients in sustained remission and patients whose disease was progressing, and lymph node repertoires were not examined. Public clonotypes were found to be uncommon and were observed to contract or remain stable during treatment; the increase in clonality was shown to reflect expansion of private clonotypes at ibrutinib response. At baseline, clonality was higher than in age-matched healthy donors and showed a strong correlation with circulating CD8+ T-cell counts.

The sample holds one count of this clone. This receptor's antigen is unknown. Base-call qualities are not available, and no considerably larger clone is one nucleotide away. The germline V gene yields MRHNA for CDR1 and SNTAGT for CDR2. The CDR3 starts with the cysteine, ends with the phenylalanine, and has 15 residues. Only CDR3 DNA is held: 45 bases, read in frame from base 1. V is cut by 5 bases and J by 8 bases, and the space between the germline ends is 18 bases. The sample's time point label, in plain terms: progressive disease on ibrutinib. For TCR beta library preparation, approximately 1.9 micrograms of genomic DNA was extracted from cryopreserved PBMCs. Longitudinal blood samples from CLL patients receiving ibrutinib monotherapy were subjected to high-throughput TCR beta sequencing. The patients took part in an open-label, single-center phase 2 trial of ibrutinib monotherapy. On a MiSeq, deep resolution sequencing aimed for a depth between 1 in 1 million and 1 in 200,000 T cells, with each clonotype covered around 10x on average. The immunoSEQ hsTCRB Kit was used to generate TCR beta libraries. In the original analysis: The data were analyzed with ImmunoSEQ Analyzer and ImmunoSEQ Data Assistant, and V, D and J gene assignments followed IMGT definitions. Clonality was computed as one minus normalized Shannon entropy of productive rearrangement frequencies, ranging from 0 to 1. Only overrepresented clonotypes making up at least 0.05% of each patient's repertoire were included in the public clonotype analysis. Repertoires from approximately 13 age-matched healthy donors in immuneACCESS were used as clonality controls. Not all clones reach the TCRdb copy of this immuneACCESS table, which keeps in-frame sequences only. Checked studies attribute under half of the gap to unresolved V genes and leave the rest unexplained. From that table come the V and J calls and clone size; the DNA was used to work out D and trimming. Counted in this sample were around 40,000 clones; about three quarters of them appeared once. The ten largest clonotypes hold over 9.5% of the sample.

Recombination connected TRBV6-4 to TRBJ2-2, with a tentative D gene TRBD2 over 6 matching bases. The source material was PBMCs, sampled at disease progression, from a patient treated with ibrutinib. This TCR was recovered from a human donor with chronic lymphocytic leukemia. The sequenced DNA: TGTGCCAGCAGTCCGGGGGTCGGGCATGGAGGGGAGCTGTTTTTT. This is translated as CASSPGVGHGGELFF.